The 20 T cell receptor beta chains listed next were all sequenced from one sample in a study of blood T cell repertoires in COVID-19. Using immunoSEQ multiplex PCR, the repertoire was profiled, and TCRdb retains in-frame clones only, with some absent. The top ten hold 22% of the sample, which has 150,000 to 200,000 clones, about 80% seen once. The sample comprised peripheral blood. The receptors originated from a woman older than 75 with acute or convalescent COVID-19.

The chain is built from TRBV11-2 and TRBJ1-1; D is unclear. Deletions cut 5 bases from V and 0 bases from J, with 4 bases between. CDR1 is SGHAT and CDR2 is FQNNGV in the germline V gene. CDR3 length equals 12 residues. The CDR3 nucleotides are TGTGCCAGCAGCAGAGTGAACACTGAAGCTTTCTTT. It specifies CASSRVNTEAFF.

The chain carries TRBV7-6 and TRBJ2-2; 9 bases fit TRBD2. Germline V lookup: CDR1 SGHVS, CDR2 FNYEAQ. The CDR3 extends over 18 amino acids. V lost 5 bases and J lost 6; bases outside the gene matches: 16. The CDR3: CASSRDHPAGGSPGELFF. DNA of the CDR3: TGTGCCAGCAGCCGAGACCACCCCGCGGGAGGGTCCCCCGGGGAGCTGTTTTTT.

This clone was detected once. The V and J genes are TRBV27 and TRBJ1-4; D is possibly TRBD1 (5 bases). CDR1 is MNHEY and CDR2 is SMNVEV in the germline V gene (reference sequence). The CDR3 sequence is 17 residues long. V was cut by 2 bases and J by 4 bases, with 17 bases left in between. The CDR3 DNA is TGTGCCAGCAGTTTAGGCGCAGGGTGGGGACTTAATGAAAAACTGTTTTTT. Translation: CASSLGAGWGLNEKLFF.

CDR3 in amino acids: CASSPRLAGGNEQFF. Written as DNA, the CDR3 is TGCGCCAGCAGCCCCCGGCTAGCGGGAGGCAATGAGCAGTTCTTC. This chain connects TRBV4-1 to TRBJ2-1, with 11 bases identical to TRBD2. After removal of 4 bases from V and 6 bases from J, the junction contained 5 bases not matched to a gene. CDR3 length: 15 amino acids. CDR1 and CDR2 from the germline V gene are MGHRA and YSYEKL.

This chain joins TRBV6-6 and TRBJ2-1; no firm D call. Trimming removed 2 bases from V and 9 bases from J, with 8 bases in between. This CDR3 has 12 residues. CDR1 and CDR2 from the germline V gene are MNHNY and SVGAGI (reference sequence). The CDR3 DNA reads as TGTGCCAGCAGTTACCGTCCAGGTGAGCAGTTCTTC. It translates to CASSYRPGEQFF.

This chain connects TRBV7-7 to TRBJ1-2; D ambiguous. Trimming pared 5 bases from V and 12 bases from J, leaving 10 bases between. Looked up from germline, CDR1 is SSHAT and CDR2 is FNYEAQ (reference sequence). The length of the CDR3 is 10 residues. CDR3: CASSGGPHTF. The CDR3 DNA follows: TGTGCCAGCAGCGGTGGCCCGCACACCTTC.

The CDR3 region is CASSEVWTATNEKLFF. CDR3 nucleotide sequence: TGTGCCAGCAGTGAAGTATGGACTGCCACTAATGAAAAACTGTTTTTT. The V call is TRBV6-1, the J call TRBJ1-4; D gene unclear. CDR3 length: 16 residues. The V gene lost 1 base and the J gene lost 2 bases, with 11 bases spanning the gap. Germline-derived CDR1 and CDR2 are MNHNS and SASEGT.

The chain employs TRBV30 and TRBJ2-7; TRBD1 might be the D (6 bases). The CDR3 extends over 14 amino acids. Germline values: CDR1 GTSNPN, CDR2 SVGIG (reference sequence). V gave up 3 bases and J gave up 10 bases, with 22 bases separating them. The CDR3: CAWSLGAGYRDQYF. The CDR3 DNA follows: TGTGCCTGGAGCTTGGGGGCAGGGTATAGAGATCAGTACTTC.

The V gene is TRBV7-2, the J gene TRBJ2-2; tentative D call: TRBD2 (6 bases). The germline CDR1 and CDR2 sequences are SGHTA and FQGNSA. Trimming pared 0 bases from V and 1 base from J, leaving 9 bases between. The CDR3 has 16 amino acids. The CDR3 region has the DNA TGTGCCAGCAGCTTAGCTGGCGGGAAGAACACCGGGGAGCTGTTTTTT. Encoded protein: CASSLAGGKNTGELFF.

As concerns this clone: Other DNA sequences from this sample encode an identical CDR3 as well. V is TRBV5-1 and J is TRBJ2-3; 7 bases fit TRBD1. The CDR3 covers 14 residues. J lost 3 bases, V lost 0 bases, and 1 base had no gene match. The V gene's germline CDR1 is SGHRS and CDR2 YFSETQ. DNA for the CDR3: TGCGCCAGCAGCTTGGACAGGGGTACAGATACGCAGTATTTT. Amino acid sequence: CASSLDRGTDTQYF.

This chain connects TRBV3-1 (or the pseudogene TRBV3-2) to TRBJ1-1, with D perhaps TRBD1 (5 bases). The length of the CDR3 is 12 residues. V lost 4 bases to trimming and J lost 10 bases, with 13 bases between them. Germline CDR1 and CDR2: LGHDT and YNNKEL (reference sequence). The CDR3 region is CASSLKGRRAFF. CDR3 in DNA: TGTGCCAGCAGCCTCAAGGGGCGGAGAGCTTTCTTT.

The chain joins TRBV30 to TRBJ1-3; D call uncertain. The CDR3 length is 14 residues. The ends were cut back, 2 bases at V and 2 bases at J, with 10 bases in the middle. Germline assignment: CDR1 GTSNPN and CDR2 SVGIG (reference sequence). The CDR3 nucleotides read TGTGCCTGGAGTAGACCTAGGCCTGGAAACACCATATATTTT. It yields the protein CAWSRPRPGNTIYF.

The chain links TRBV18 to TRBJ1-2; 9 nucleotides align to TRBD1. After removal of 0 bases from V and 3 bases from J, the junction contained 5 bases not matched to a gene. There are 16 residues in the CDR3. Per the germline V gene, CDR1 is KGHSH and CDR2 is LQKENI. The CDR3 loop is CASSPPPGQGDYGYTF. CDR3 bases: TGTGCCAGCTCACCACCTCCGGGACAGGGAGACTATGGCTACACCTTC. The variable domain in full, with the rest retrieved from reference TRBV18 and TRBJ1-2, is NAGVMQNPRHLVRRRGQEARLRCSPMKGHSHVYWYRQLPEEGLKFMVYLQKENIIDESGMPKERFSAEFPKEGPSILRIQQVVRGDSAAYFCASSPPPGQGDYGYTFGSGTRLTVV.

V gene TRBV5-1 combines with J gene TRBJ2-3, with 11 positions matching TRBD1. Germline values: CDR1 SGHRS, CDR2 YFSETQ. Germline trimming cut 4 bases from V and 3 bases from J; bases unmatched to any gene: 1. The CDR3 has 14 residues. Here the CDR3 reads CASSGTGGTDTQYF. In DNA, the CDR3 is TGCGCCAGCAGCGGGACAGGGGGGACAGATACGCAGTATTTT.

In this sample, this clone turned up once. V usage is TRBV6-5 and J usage is TRBJ2-7; possible D gene TRBD1, 5 bases. Trimming shortened V by 8 bases and J by 1 base, and 9 bases separated the two germline ends. The CDR3 covers 12 residues. CDR1 and CDR2 (germline): MNHEY, SVGAGI. The CDR3 here is CASWTSSYEQYF. In nucleotides, the CDR3 is TGTGCCAGCTGGACATCGTCCTACGAGCAGTACTTC.

This sequence joins TRBV19 and TRBJ1-2; no clear D gene. Germline values: CDR1 LNHDA, CDR2 SQIVND (reference sequence). V was pared by 7 bases and J by 0 bases, with 15 bases between. CDR3 size: 15 residues. The CDR3 loop is CASNIRGLTNYGYTF. DNA of the CDR3: TGTGCCAGTAACATCAGAGGACTCACTAACTATGGCTACACCTTC.

The chain has TRBV19 and TRBJ2-1; no firm D call. The V gene's germline CDR1 is LNHDA and CDR2 SQIVND (reference sequence). The V end was cut by 4 bases, the J end by 3 bases, with 7 bases between. This CDR3 region has 13 residues. This chain's CDR3 is CASSTRHYNEQFF. For the CDR3, the DNA is TGTGCCAGTAGTACGAGGCACTACAATGAGCAGTTCTTC.

V is TRBV10-2 and J is TRBJ2-3, with D perhaps TRBD1 (5 bases). Germline V gene sequence: CDR1 WSHSY, CDR2 SAAADI. Trimming pared 3 bases from V and 3 bases from J, leaving 13 bases between. The CDR3 is made up of 15 amino acids. CDR3 sequence: CASSEVQGWTDTQYF. In nucleotides, the CDR3 is TGCGCCAGCAGTGAAGTGCAGGGATGGACAGATACGCAGTATTTT.

As concerns this clone: The same CDR3 is also encoded by other DNA sequences in this sample. The gene calls are TRBV7-9 and TRBJ1-1, with 8 bases lining up with TRBD1. Trimming took 6 bases from V and 5 from J; bases not matched to a gene: 5. CDR3 length equals 13 residues. Germline-derived CDR1 and CDR2 are SEHNR and FQNEAQ (reference sequence). CDR3 nucleotide sequence: TGTGCCAGCAGTTCACAGGGGGTTACTGAAGCTTTCTTT. This codes for CASSSQGVTEAFF. Drawing the rest from reference TRBV7-9 and TRBJ1-1, the complete variable domain is DTGVSQNPRHKITKRGQNVTFRCDPISEHNRLYWYRQTLGQGPEFLTYFQNEAQLEKSRLLSDRFSAERPKGSFSTLEIQRTEQGDSAMYLCASSSQGVTEAFFGQGTRLTVV.

This chain connects TRBV5-6 to TRBJ2-1, with D perhaps TRBD1 (6 bases). CDR3 length equals 12 residues. Per the germline V gene, CDR1 is SGHDT and CDR2 is YYEEEE. V lost 2 bases, J lost 6 bases, and 6 bases lay in between. CDR3 sequence: CASSLGGNEQFF. The CDR3, as DNA: TGTGCCAGCAGCTTAGGGGGCAATGAGCAGTTCTTC.